This record looks at one T cell receptor beta chain sequence and its context. Isolated RNA was reverse transcribed into cDNA used as the sequencing template. Only in-frame clones appear in the TCRdb table, and some are missing; sequencing was by immunoSEQ multiplex PCR. The sample lists around 160,000 clones; over 45% were seen once. Sorted populations comprised CD4+ and CD8+ T cells obtained from PBMCs. These data are taken from a study of CD8+ T cells in alopecia areata. There are 15 residues in the CDR3. Germline values: CDR1 MDHEN, CDR2 SYDVKM. V lost 5 bases and J lost 11, with 24 bases in between.

Sequencing used CD4+ T cells sorted from blood. This sequence was found in a human donor with alopecia areata. V usage is TRBV28 and J usage is TRBJ2-5, with D unclear. The CDR3 region has the DNA TGTGCCAGCAGTCCATCCCCACTTCGGCACAAGGGACAGTACTTC. Encoded protein: CASSPSPLRHKGQYF.